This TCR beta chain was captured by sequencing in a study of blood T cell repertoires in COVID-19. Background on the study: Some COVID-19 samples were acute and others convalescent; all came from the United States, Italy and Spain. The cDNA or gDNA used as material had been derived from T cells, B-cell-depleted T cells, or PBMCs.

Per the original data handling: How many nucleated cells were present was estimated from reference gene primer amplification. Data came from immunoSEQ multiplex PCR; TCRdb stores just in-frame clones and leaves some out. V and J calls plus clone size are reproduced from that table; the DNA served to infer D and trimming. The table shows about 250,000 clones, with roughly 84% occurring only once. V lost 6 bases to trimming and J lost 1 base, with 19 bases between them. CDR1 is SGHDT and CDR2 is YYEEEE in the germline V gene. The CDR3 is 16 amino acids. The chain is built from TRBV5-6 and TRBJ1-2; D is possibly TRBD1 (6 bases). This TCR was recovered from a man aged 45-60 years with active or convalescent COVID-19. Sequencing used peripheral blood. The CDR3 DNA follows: TGTGCCAGCATCAGCCTTGGGGGGGCGAGTAACTATGGCTACACCTTC. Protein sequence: CASISLGGASNYGYTF.